These 24 T cell receptor beta chains were all obtained from the same sample, sequenced in a study of T-cell reconstitution after alpha-beta-depleted transplantation in children. A TCRbeta library incorporating unique molecular identifiers was prepared. TCRdb passed the PCR reads through MiXCR, listing each CDR3 protein once. Of about 360,000 distinct CDR3 sequences listed, 10% to 15% are singletons. Sequenced here: PBMCs, sampled from the stem cell graft. These receptors were taken from a human donor who donated a stem cell graft to a child with Fanconi anemia.

This clonotype was detected ten times or more. CDR3 sequence: CASSSTTSGGRETQYF. The CDR3 DNA sequence: TGTGCCAGCAGTAGTACTACTAGCGGGGGGCGAGAGACCCAGTACTTC. The chain carries TRBV6-1 and TRBJ2-5, with 12 positions matching TRBD2. Germline values: CDR1 MNHNS, CDR2 SASEGT. Losses at the gene ends were 5 bases for V and 4 bases for J; bases not matched to a gene: 8. CDR3 length: 16 residues.

This chain connects TRBV20-1 to TRBJ1-6; 9 bases are a match to TRBD1. Germline lookup yields CDR1 DFQATT and CDR2 SNEGSKA (reference sequence). The CDR3 sequence is 15 residues long. The V segment lost 5 bases and the J segment 6 bases; nucleotides outside the gene matches: 8. This chain's CDR3 is CSASPGQGINSPLHF. The CDR3 DNA is TGCAGTGCTTCTCCGGGACAGGGTATTAATTCACCCCTCCACTTT.

The J gene is TRBJ1-1, the V gene TRBV5-1; D not certain. Trimming took 4 bases from V and 6 from J, leaving 16 bases between them. The CDR3 extends over 14 amino acids. CDR1 is SGHRS, CDR2 YFSETQ, per germline. CDR3 DNA: TGCGCCAGCAGCCTGGTCGACACAGCAGCTGAAGCTTTCTTT. It translates to CASSLVDTAAEAFF.

The genes are TRBV4-3 and TRBJ2-5, with a tentative D call TRBD2 (6 bases). Looked up from germline, CDR1 is LGHNA and CDR2 is YSLEER. This CDR3 has 16 amino acids. The V gene lost 0 bases and the J gene lost 7 bases, with 18 bases spanning the gap. The CDR3 DNA reads TGCGCCAGCAGCCAAGACGGCGGCGGAGGGGTGGGGACCCAGTACTTC. Translation: CASSQDGGGGVGTQYF.

In this sample, this clonotype turned up many times. The chain combines TRBV9 with TRBJ1-2; no clear D. This CDR3 comprises 11 residues. CDR1 is SGDLS and CDR2 is YYNGEE in the germline V gene. The ends were cut back, 2 bases at V and 1 base at J, with 0 bases in the middle. CDR3 region: CASSVNYGYTF. DNA of the CDR3: TGTGCCAGCAGCGTTAACTATGGCTACACCTTC.

In this sample, this clonotype turned up a few times. The chain joins TRBV4-3 to TRBJ2-5, with 12 positions matching TRBD2. The CDR3 contains 16 residues. With 1 base clipped from V and 5 bases from J, the junction kept 5 bases outside the gene matches. Germline loops: CDR1 LGHNA, CDR2 YSLEER. This chain's CDR3 is CASSQARLAGVETQYF. In DNA form, the CDR3 reads TGCGCCAGCAGCCAAGCGCGACTAGCGGGGGTTGAGACCCAGTACTTC.

This clonotype has a handful of counts. This sequence joins TRBV6-2 or TRBV6-3 and TRBJ1-4; a possible D gene is TRBD1 (5 bases). This CDR3 region has 14 residues. V shed 8 bases and J shed 8 bases, with 18 bases lying between them. Germline V gene data show CDR1 as MNHEY and CDR2 as SVGEGT. DNA for the CDR3: TGTGCCAGCGGAACCGGGGGTCGACTCGAAAAACTGTTTTTT. Its translation: CASGTGGRLEKLFF.

This clonotype was seen only a few times. This chain connects TRBV5-5 to TRBJ2-7; D is unclear. The CDR3 loop spans 13 amino acids. V was clipped by 5 bases and J by 4 bases, with 13 bases between them. Germline assignment: CDR1 SGHKS and CDR2 YYEKEE (reference sequence). CDR3 DNA sequence: TGTGCCAGCAGTCCTCCGGAGATGTACGAGCAGTACGTC. Its protein is CASSPPEMYEQYV.

This clonotype was detected many times. The V call is TRBV28, the J call TRBJ2-1, with TRBD1 matching 7 bases. The germline gives CDR1 MDHEN, CDR2 SYDVKM. Germline trimming cut 3 bases from V and 8 bases from J; bases unmatched to any gene: 7. The CDR3 loop spans 14 amino acids. CDR3: CASSLDQGGDEQFF. CDR3 nucleotides: TGTGCCAGCAGTTTGGATCAAGGGGGCGATGAGCAGTTCTTC.

The chain joins TRBV29-1 to TRBJ1-2; the D gene is possibly TRBD1 (6 bases). The CDR3 is 12 residues long. V was shortened by 6 bases and J by 0 bases, with 8 bases between the two germline ends. Germline V gene lookup returns CDR1 SQVTM and CDR2 ANQGSEA. The CDR3 here is CSVQGPNYGYTF. CDR3 in DNA: TGCAGCGTCCAGGGGCCTAACTATGGCTACACCTTC.

This clonotype was seen ten or more times. The CDR3: CASSLVDDSSPLHF. As DNA, the CDR3 is TGCGCCAGCAGCTTGGTGGACGACAGTTCACCCCTCCACTTT. V gene TRBV5-1 combines with J gene TRBJ1-6, with a possible D match to TRBD1 (5 bases). From germline, CDR1 is SGHRS and CDR2 YFSETQ. This CDR3 is 14 amino acids long. V lost 0 bases and J 9 bases, leaving 10 bases between the germline ends.

This clonotype was observed a handful of times. The chain carries TRBV7-9 and TRBJ1-1; TRBD1 might be the D (6 bases). The CDR3 sequence is 15 residues long. Looked up from germline, CDR1 is SEHNR and CDR2 is FQNEAQ (reference sequence). Trimming removed 5 bases from V and 5 bases from J, with 18 bases in between. CDR3 coding DNA: TGTGCCAGCAGCCTCATCGGACAGAGGACTACTGAAGCTTTCTTT. Its protein product is CASSLIGQRTTEAFF.

This clonotype was counted many times. The chain links TRBV9 to TRBJ1-1; D remains ambiguous. The CDR3 has 13 amino acids. V dropped 4 bases and J dropped 2 bases, with 9 bases sitting between them. Germline CDR1 reads SGDLS; CDR2 reads YYNGEE. As DNA, the CDR3 is TGTGCCAGCAGCTTAAGCGCAAACACTGAAGCTTTCTTT. Its translation: CASSLSANTEAFF.

This clonotype was seen more than once but under ten times. The rearrangement joins TRBV11-2 to TRBJ2-1; 7 nucleotides line up with TRBD2. Germline V lookup: CDR1 SGHAT, CDR2 FQNNGV. The length of the CDR3 is 16 residues. V lost 5 bases to trimming and J lost 1 base; unmatched junction nucleotides: 8. CDR3 in DNA: TGTGCCAGCAGCCCCGGCTCTAGCGGTTCCTACAATGAGCAGTTCTTC. It yields the protein CASSPGSSGSYNEQFF.

The chain carries TRBV29-1 and TRBJ2-2; D remains unclear. The V end lost 7 bases, the J end lost 1 base, and 13 bases lay between the germline ends. The CDR3 runs to 14 residues. Per the germline V gene, CDR1 is SQVTM and CDR2 is ANQGSEA. Here the CDR3 reads CSAEFRQNTGELFF. CDR3 nucleotides: TGCAGCGCTGAGTTTCGTCAGAACACCGGGGAGCTGTTTTTT.

The chain combines TRBV4-1 with TRBJ2-3; D possibly uses TRBD1 or TRBD2 (8 bases each). V was cut by 4 bases and J by 0 bases, with 29 bases left in between. The CDR3 runs 21 residues. In germline, CDR1 is MGHRA, CDR2 YSYEKL. The CDR3 region is CASSPSRGPAGAFESTDTQYF. Written as DNA, the CDR3 is TGCGCCAGCAGCCCTTCCAGGGGGCCAGCGGGGGCATTTGAAAGCACAGATACGCAGTATTTT.

The chain couples TRBV5-1 to TRBJ1-1, with TRBD1 identical over 7 bases. The CDR3 runs 14 residues. CDR1 SGHRS and CDR2 YFSETQ come from the germline V gene. With 5 bases clipped from V and 6 bases from J, the junction kept 10 bases outside the gene matches. The CDR3 nucleotides read TGCGCCAGCAGACCGCTCACCGGGACAGCTGAAGCTTTCTTT. Amino acids: CASRPLTGTAEAFF.

In its sample, this clonotype was seen a few times. The V call is TRBV9, the J call TRBJ1-1, with D maybe TRBD1 (5 bases). The CDR3 length is 14 residues. From germline, CDR1 is SGDLS and CDR2 YYNGEE. Trimming shortened V by 2 bases and J by 1 base, and 9 bases separated the two germline ends. The CDR3 reads CASSVSGGNTEAFF. The DNA for the CDR3 is TGTGCCAGCAGCGTGTCCGGGGGGAACACTGAAGCTTTCTTT.

The chain carries TRBV6-2 or TRBV6-3 and TRBJ2-1, with TRBD1 matching over 10 bases. This CDR3 has 15 amino acids. The germline CDR1 and CDR2 sequences are MNHEY and SVGEGT. The V gene end was trimmed by 6 bases and the J gene end by 6 bases; junction bases not matched to a gene: 8. The CDR3 sequence is CASRGQGRGSNEQFF. The CDR3 DNA reads as TGTGCCAGCAGGGGACAGGGGCGAGGGTCCAATGAGCAGTTCTTC.

This clonotype was counted only a few times. The chain's CDR3 is CASSTLKQNQETQYF. DNA for the CDR3: TGTGCCAGCAGCACCCTAAAGCAGAACCAAGAGACCCAGTACTTC. The chain joins TRBV5-8 to TRBJ2-5; D not certain. The CDR3 is 15 residues long. Germline CDR1 SGHTS, CDR2 YDEGEE. Trimming left V 4 bases short and J 0 bases short, with 13 bases between.

This clonotype came up a few times. The DNA of the CDR3 is TGTGCCAGCGGGTGGAACTACGAGCAGTACTTC. As protein: CASGWNYEQYF. The gene calls are TRBV12-3 or TRBV12-4 and TRBJ2-7; D gene ambiguous. The V gene lost 8 bases and the J gene lost 3 bases, with 8 bases spanning the gap. This CDR3 is 11 amino acids long.

For this clonotype: A much larger clonotype is one base distant, so this may be a read error. The missing conserved phenylalanine or tryptophan at the end of this CDR3 makes a read error likely. This rearrangement joins TRBV11-2 to TRBJ1-1; D not resolved. V was clipped by 3 bases and J by 1 base, with 15 bases between them. The germline CDR1 and CDR2 sequences are SGHAT and FQNNGV. CDR3 size: 16 residues. The CDR3 loop reads CASSFISPYKNTEAFY. The CDR3 DNA reads TGTGCCAGCAGCTTTATTTCGCCCTACAAGAACACTGAAGCTTTCTAT.

The CDR3 DNA sequence: TGTGCCAGCAGCCAAGGACCCCAGGCCTCAGGGGAAGCTTTCTTT. Protein: CASSQGPQASGEAFF. The V call is TRBV4-2, the J call TRBJ1-1, with D tentatively TRBD1 (5 bases). This CDR3 is built from 15 residues. Trimming cost V 1 base and J 8 bases, with 17 bases left between them. Germline V lookup: CDR1 LGHNA, CDR2 YNFKEQ.

This clonotype was seen only a few times. The chain has TRBV7-2 and TRBJ2-3; the D gene is possibly TRBD2 (6 bases). The CDR3 has 15 residues. Germline lookup yields CDR1 SGHTA and CDR2 FQGNSA. The V end lost 5 bases, the J end lost 6 bases, and 18 bases lay between the germline ends. The CDR3 region is CASSQSGPGTDTQYF. In DNA form, the CDR3 reads TGTGCCAGCAGCCAAAGTGGTCCGGGGACTGATACGCAGTATTTT. The variable domain in full, completed from reference TRBV7-2 and TRBJ2-3, reads GAGVSQSPSNKVTEKGKDVELRCDPISGHTALYWYRQSLGQGLEFLIYFQGNSAPDKSGLPSDRFSAERTGGSVSTLTIQRTQQEDSAVYLCASSQSGPGTDTQYFGPGTRLTVL.